The table lists the clone carrying this T cell receptor beta chain with a count of one. As yet, its antigen is unknown. The CDR3 sequence is 15 residues long. CDR1 and CDR2 (germline): MGHRA, YSYEKL. V trimming: 4 bases; J trimming: 5 bases; junction bases outside the gene matches: 10. The entry originates in a study of cytomegalovirus exposure and HLA in healthy donors. Whole-study findings and limits: Most TCR sequences were uncommon, yet certain public TCRs appeared in many donors.

The PCR was carried out with 60 Vbeta primers and 13 Jbeta primers. Sequenced by immunoSEQ multiplex PCR; TCRdb stores in-frame clones only, minus some. In the table there are roughly 120,000 clones, about 80% of which are singletons. The chain combines TRBV4-1 with TRBJ2-5, with TRBD2 matching 7 bases. The origin of this receptor is a man in his late teens or twenties in good health and CMV-seronegative. Input material: PBMCs. The CDR3 region is CASSRNSGLTETQYF. CDR3 coding DNA: TGCGCCAGCAGCCGTAACTCGGGACTAACGGAGACCCAGTACTTC.